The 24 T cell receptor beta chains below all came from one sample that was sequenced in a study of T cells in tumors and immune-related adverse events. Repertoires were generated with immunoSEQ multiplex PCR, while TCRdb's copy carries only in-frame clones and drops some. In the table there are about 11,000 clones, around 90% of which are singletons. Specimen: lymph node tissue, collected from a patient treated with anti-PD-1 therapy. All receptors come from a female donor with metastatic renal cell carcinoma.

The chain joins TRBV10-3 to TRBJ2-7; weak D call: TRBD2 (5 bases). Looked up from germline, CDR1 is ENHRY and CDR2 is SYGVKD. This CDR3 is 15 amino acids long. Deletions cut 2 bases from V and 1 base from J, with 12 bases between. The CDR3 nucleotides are TGTGCCATCAGTGAGGGCACGGGATTATCCTACGAGCAGTACTTC. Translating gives CAISEGTGLSYEQYF.

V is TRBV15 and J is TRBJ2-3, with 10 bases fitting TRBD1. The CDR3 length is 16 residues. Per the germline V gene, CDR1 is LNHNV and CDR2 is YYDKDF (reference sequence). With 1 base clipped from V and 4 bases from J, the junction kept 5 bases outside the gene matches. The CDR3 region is CATSRGYGQGADTQYF. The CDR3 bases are TGTGCCACCAGCAGAGGGTACGGACAGGGGGCAGATACGCAGTATTTT.

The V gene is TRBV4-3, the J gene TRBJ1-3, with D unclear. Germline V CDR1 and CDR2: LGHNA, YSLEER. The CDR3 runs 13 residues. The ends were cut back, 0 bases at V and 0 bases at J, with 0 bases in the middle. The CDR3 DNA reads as TGCGCCAGCAGCCAAGACTCTGGAAACACCATATATTTT. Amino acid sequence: CASSQDSGNTIYF.

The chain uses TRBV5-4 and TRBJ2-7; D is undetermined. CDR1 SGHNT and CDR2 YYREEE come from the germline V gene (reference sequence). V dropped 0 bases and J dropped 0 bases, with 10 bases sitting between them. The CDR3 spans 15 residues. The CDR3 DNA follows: TGTGCCAGCAGCTTGGGCCCGGGCTTCTCCTACGAGCAGTACTTC. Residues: CASSLGPGFSYEQYF.

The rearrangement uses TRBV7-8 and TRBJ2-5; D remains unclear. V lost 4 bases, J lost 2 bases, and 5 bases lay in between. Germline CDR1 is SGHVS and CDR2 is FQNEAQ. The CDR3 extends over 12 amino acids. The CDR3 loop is CASSWDQETQYF. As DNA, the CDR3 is TGTGCCAGCAGCTGGGATCAAGAGACCCAGTACTTC.

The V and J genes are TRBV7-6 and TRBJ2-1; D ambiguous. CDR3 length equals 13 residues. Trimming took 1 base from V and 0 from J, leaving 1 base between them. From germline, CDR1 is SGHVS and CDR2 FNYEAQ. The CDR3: CASSLGSYNEQFF. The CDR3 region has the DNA TGTGCCAGCAGCTTAGGCTCCTACAATGAGCAGTTCTTC. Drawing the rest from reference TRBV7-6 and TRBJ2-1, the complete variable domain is GAGVSQSPRYKVTKRGQDVALRCDPISGHVSLYWYRQALGQGPEFLTYFNYEAQQDKSGLPNDRFSAERPEGSISTLTIQRTEQRDSAMYRCASSLGSYNEQFFGPGTRLTVL.

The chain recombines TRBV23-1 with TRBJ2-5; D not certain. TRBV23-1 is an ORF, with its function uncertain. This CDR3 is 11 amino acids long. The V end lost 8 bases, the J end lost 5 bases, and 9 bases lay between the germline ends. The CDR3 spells CASLPAETQYF. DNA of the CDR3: TGCGCCAGCCTCCCGGCGGAGACCCAGTACTTC.

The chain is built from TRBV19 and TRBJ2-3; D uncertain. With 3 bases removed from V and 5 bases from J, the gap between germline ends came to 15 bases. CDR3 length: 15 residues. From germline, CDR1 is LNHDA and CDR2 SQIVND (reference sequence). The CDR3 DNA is TGTGCCAGTAGTATGGCTCAGCTTATGCGAGATACGCAGTATTTT. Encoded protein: CASSMAQLMRDTQYF.

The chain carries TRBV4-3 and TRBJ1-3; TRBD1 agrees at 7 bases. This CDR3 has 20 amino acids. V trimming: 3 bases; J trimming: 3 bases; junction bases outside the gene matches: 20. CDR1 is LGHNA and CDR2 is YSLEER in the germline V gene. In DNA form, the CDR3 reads TGCGCCAGCAGCCAGGAGATATTACGGGACAGCTCCCTCAGTGGAAACACCATATATTTT. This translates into CASSQEILRDSSLSGNTIYF.

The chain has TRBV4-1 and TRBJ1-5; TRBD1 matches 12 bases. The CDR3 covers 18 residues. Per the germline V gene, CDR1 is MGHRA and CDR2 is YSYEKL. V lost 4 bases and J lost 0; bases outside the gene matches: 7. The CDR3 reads CASSPRDRGPYSNQPQHF. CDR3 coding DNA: TGCGCCAGCAGCCCCCGGGACAGGGGGCCTTATAGCAATCAGCCCCAGCATTTT.

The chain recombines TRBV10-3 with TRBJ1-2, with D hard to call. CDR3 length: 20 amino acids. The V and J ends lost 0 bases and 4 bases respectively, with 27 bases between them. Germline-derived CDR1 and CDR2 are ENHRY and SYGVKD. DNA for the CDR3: TGTGCCATCAGTGAGTCCTTAGGTCTACCGCTACCCCGGTCCAGCTATGGCTACACCTTC. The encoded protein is CAISESLGLPLPRSSYGYTF.

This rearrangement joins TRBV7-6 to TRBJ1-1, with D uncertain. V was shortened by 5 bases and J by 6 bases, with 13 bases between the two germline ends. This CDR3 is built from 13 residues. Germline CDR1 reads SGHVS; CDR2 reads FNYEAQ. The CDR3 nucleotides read TGTGCCAGCAGCGAGAGTGGTATATCTGAAGCTTTCTTT. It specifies CASSESGISEAFF.

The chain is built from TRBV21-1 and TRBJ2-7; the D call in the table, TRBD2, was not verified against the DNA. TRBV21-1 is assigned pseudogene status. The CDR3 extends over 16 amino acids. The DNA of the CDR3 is TGTGCCAGCCTGAGACTAGCGACCTGTATAACCTACGAGCAGTACTTC. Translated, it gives CASLRLATCITYEQYF.

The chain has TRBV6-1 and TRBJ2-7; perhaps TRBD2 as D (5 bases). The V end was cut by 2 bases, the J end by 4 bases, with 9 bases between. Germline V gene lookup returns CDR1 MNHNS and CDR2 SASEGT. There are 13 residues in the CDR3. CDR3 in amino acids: CASSEREIYEQYF. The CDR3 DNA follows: TGTGCCAGCAGTGAAAGGGAGATATACGAGCAGTACTTC.

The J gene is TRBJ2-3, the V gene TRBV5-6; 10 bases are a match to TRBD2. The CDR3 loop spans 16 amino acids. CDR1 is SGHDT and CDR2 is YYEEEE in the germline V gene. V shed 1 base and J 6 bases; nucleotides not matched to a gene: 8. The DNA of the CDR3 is TGTGCCAGCAGCTTGAGAGTAGCGGGGGGTTCTGATACGCAGTATTTT. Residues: CASSLRVAGGSDTQYF.

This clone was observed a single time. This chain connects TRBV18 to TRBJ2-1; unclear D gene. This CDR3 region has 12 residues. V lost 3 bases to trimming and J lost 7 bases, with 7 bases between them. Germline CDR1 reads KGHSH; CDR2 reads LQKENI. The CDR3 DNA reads TGTGCCAGCTCACCCGCCCAAAATGAGCAGTTCTTC. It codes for CASSPAQNEQFF.

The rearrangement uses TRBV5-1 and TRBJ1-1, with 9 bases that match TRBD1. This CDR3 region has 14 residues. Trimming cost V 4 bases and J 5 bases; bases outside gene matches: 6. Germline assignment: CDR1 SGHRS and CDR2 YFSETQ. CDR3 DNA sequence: TGCGCCAGCAGCGGAGGGACAGGGCGGACTGAAGCTTTCTTT. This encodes CASSGGTGRTEAFF. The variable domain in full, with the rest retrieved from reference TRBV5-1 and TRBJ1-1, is KAGVTQTPRYLIKTRGQQVTLSCSPISGHRSVSWYQQTPGQGLQFLFEYFSETQRNKGNFPGRFSGRQFSNSRSEMNVSTLELGDSALYLCASSGGTGRTEAFFGQGTRLTVV.

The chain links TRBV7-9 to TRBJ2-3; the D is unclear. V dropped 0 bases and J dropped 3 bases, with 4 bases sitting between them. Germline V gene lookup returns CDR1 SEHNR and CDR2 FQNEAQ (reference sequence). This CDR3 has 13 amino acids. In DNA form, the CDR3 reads TGTGCCAGCAGCTTAGCAAGGACAGATACGCAGTATTTT. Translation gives CASSLARTDTQYF.

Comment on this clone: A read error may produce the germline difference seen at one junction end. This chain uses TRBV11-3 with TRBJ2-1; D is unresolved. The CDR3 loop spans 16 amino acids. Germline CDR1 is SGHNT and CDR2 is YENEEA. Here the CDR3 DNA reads TGTGCCAGCAGTTTAGAACCTTCTTTGGCCCTAGGGGAGCAGTTCTTC. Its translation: CASSLEPSLALGEQFF.

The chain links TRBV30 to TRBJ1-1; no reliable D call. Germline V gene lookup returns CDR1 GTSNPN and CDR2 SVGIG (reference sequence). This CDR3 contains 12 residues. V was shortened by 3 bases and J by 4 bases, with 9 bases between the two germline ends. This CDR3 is CAWSSWATEAFF. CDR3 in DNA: TGTGCCTGGAGCTCATGGGCCACTGAAGCTTTCTTT.

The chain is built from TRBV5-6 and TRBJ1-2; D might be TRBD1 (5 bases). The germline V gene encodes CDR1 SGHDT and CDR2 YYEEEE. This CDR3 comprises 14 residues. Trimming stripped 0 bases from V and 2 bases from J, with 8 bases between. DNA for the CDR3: TGTGCCAGCAGCTTGGTGGGGCAGAACTATGGCTACACCTTC. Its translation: CASSLVGQNYGYTF.

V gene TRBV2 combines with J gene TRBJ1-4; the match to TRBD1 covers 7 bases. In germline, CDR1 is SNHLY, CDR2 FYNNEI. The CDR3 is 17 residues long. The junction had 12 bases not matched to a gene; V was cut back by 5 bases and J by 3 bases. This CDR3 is CASSPTLDRVANEKLFF. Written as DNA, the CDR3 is TGTGCCAGCAGTCCTACCCTCGACAGGGTGGCTAATGAAAAACTGTTTTTT.

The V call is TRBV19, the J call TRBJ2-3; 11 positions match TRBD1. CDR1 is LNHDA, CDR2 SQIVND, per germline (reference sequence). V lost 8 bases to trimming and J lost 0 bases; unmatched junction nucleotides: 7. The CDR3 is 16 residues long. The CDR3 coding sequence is TGTGCCAGTCAGGACAGGGGGCTGACTAGCACAGATACGCAGTATTTT. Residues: CASQDRGLTSTDTQYF. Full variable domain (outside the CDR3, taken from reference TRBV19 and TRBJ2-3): DGGITQSPKYLFRKEGQNVTLSCEQNLNHDAMYWYRQDPGQGLRLIYYSQIVNDFQKGDIAEGYSVSREKKESFPLTVTSAQKNPTAFYLCASQDRGLTSTDTQYFGPGTRLTVL.

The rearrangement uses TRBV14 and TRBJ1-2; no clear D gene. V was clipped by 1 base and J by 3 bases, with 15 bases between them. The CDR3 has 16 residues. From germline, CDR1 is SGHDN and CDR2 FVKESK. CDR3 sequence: CASSQGLGAPHYGYTF. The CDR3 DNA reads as TGTGCCAGCAGCCAAGGACTGGGAGCCCCCCACTATGGCTACACCTTC.